This paragraph reports one T cell receptor (beta chain). Germline V gives CDR1 LNHDA, CDR2 SQIVND (reference sequence). V lost 3 bases to trimming and J lost 8 bases, with 17 bases between them. The length of the CDR3 is 15 residues. The data stem from a study of neoadjuvant anti-PD-1 for oral cavity cancer. Background on the study: Patients mostly received three to four biweekly nivolumab doses at 3 mg/kg before surgery.

Stage II-IVA oral cavity squamous cell carcinoma was new and untreated by systemic or radiation therapy. Cohort: HPV-negative, locally advanced oral cavity squamous cell carcinoma patients. Six replicates per PBMC sample, mostly from 400 to 500 ng of genomic DNA. Profiling relied on immunoSEQ multiplex PCR, and the TCRdb table lists in-frame clones only, not all of them. The sample includes approximately 74,000 clones, approximately 80% of them seen just once. This chain connects TRBV19 to TRBJ2-1, with D uncertain. The receptor was isolated from a person between 35 and 79 years old with oral cavity squamous cell carcinoma. The sequencing used PBMCs, collected before nivolumab (anti-PD-1) treatment. The CDR3 DNA follows: TGTGCCAGTAGTATCTCGGTGGTCGCATTAGATGAGCAGTTCTTC. Translating it yields CASSISVVALDEQFF.